This TCR beta chain originates from a study of tumor-infiltrating lymphocytes in primary liver carcinoma. In the study overall: The patients, men and women alike, were aged 30 to 69 years. Tumors were staged T1-T3 N0M0 and measured about 4.2 to 10 cm across. Each sample had roughly 3.65 to 8 million productive TCRbeta reads regardless of tissue type.

About this clonotype: The junction does not match germline at one end; this may be a read error.

The template, about 510 ng total RNA, yielded TCR beta cDNA made with a constant-region primer. It was through three nested multiplex PCR rounds of slightly modified ARM-PCR that TCR beta libraries arose. TCRdb re-analysed the multiplex PCR reads in MiXCR, keeping a single row per CDR3 protein. The sample consists of about 120,000 distinct CDR3 sequences, under 70% of them appearing once. The study co-extracted DNA and RNA from around 20-30 mg of unsorted bulk tissue. Patients' primary liver carcinoma was surgically resected. Source material: tumor-adjacent normal liver tissue. The source is a woman aged 55-75 years with primary liver carcinoma and hepatitis B virus infection.

CDR3 region: CVSSSKWGPPTSSFF. The DNA of the CDR3 is TGTGTCAGCAGCTCCAAGTGGGGGCCGCCCACCTCGTCTTTCTTT. V usage is TRBV28 and J usage is TRBJ1-1; a weak D match, TRBD1 (6 bases). Germline V gene data show CDR1 as MDHEN and CDR2 as SYDVKM. The CDR3 has 15 amino acids. The full variable domain, in which reference TRBV28 and TRBJ1-1 provide the parts outside the CDR3, is DVKVTQSSRYLVKRTGEKVFLECVQDMDHENMFWYRQDPGLGLRLIYFSYDVKMKEKGDIPEGYSVSREKKERFSLILESASTNQTSMYLCVSSSKWGPPTSSFFGQGTRLTVV.